These T cell receptor beta chains were read from a single sample in a study of T cell responses to AZD1222 COVID-19 vaccine. Assay: immunoSEQ multiplex PCR; the TCRdb copy retains only in-frame clones and omits some. The sample yields 95,000 to 150,000 clones, around nine tenths seen once. Sequencing used peripheral blood, obtained on day 0 of AZD1222 vaccination. These receptors were obtained from an adult in good health. Both conserved end residues are part of each CDR3. Fields, in order: J gene, D gene, clone size, V gene, CDR3 DNA, CDR3 protein. A D gene is named only where the DNA matches it firmly. A row's size may be missing; if present it is once, few, many or a size class.

>TRBJ1-1|NA|NA|TRBV28
TGTGCCAGCAGTTTAATCTCCCTTTCGAACACTGAAGCTTTCTTT
CASSLISLSNTEAFF
>TRBJ2-7|NA|NA|TRBV4-1
TGCGCCAGCAGCCTGGCCCAAGGATCCTACGAGCAGTACTTC
CASSLAQGSYEQYF
>TRBJ1-3|NA|NA|TRBV29-1
TGCAGCGTTGTAGTCGGGGGCCTCTCTGGAAACACCATATATTTT
CSVVVGGLSGNTIYF
>TRBJ2-5|TRBD2|NA|TRBV7-7
TGTGCTAGCAGCTTGGCGGGGGAGGGGAAGACCCAGTACTTC
CASSLAGEGKTQYF
>TRBJ2-1|NA|NA|TRBV24-1
TGTGCCACCAGTGAGCAAAGGGGGGGCAACAATGAGCAGTTCTTC
CATSEQRGGNNEQFF
>TRBJ1-4|NA|NA|TRBV28
TGTGCCAGCAGGGGAAGTCTTAATGAAAAACTGTTTTTT
CASRGSLNEKLFF
>TRBJ1-5|NA|NA|TRBV10-2
TGCGCCAGCAAACCCCACGGGGCGTCGGATCAGCCCCAGCATTTT
CASKPHGASDQPQHF
>TRBJ1-2|NA|NA|TRBV7-9
TGTGCCATCTCCTCTCAGGGGACCTATGGCTACACCTTC
CAISSQGTYGYTF
>TRBJ1-5|NA|NA|TRBV5-6
TGTGCCAGCAGCTTGGGCGGGAGCAATCAGCCCCAGCATTTT
CASSLGGSNQPQHF
>TRBJ2-5|NA|NA|TRBV7-2
TGTGCCAGCAGCGTCGATGGGGGCCCCCAAGAGACCCAGTACTTC
CASSVDGGPQETQYF
>TRBJ2-7|TRBD2|once|TRBV10-1
TGCGCCAGCAGTGAGCCGAGTACTAGCGGGGTTTGGGTGTGGTACGAGCAGTACTTC
CASSEPSTSGVWVWYEQYF
>TRBJ2-4|NA|NA|TRBV6-6
TGTGCCAGCAGTAACCGACAACCACCCAAAAACATTCAGTACTTC
CASSNRQPPKNIQYF
>TRBJ2-7|TRBD2|NA|TRBV29-1
TGCAGCGCAGCTCTAGCGGGGACGAGGGTGCAGTACTTC
CSAALAGTRVQYF
>TRBJ2-7|TRBD2|NA|TRBV28
TGTGCCAGCAGTTTAACCACTCTAGCGGGAGGAGCCTTCTACGAGCAGTACTTC
CASSLTTLAGGAFYEQYF
>TRBJ1-2|NA|NA|TRBV6-5
TGTGCCAGCAGTACGACAGGACACACGGGCTACACCTTC
CASSTTGHTGYTF
>TRBJ2-2|NA|NA|TRBV3-1/TRBV3-2
TGTGCCAGCAGCCAAGATCTGAACGGGAACACCGGGGAGCTGTTTTTT
CASSQDLNGNTGELFF
>TRBJ2-2|NA|NA|TRBV5-5
TGTGCCAGCAGCTTGCGGGGGTCGAACACCGGGGAGCTGTTTTTT
CASSLRGSNTGELFF
>TRBJ1-3|NA|NA|TRBV28
TGTGCCAGCCTAGAGGTATCTGGAAACACCATATATTTT
CASLEVSGNTIYF
>TRBJ1-1|NA|NA|TRBV28
TGTGCCAGCAGTAAAGGTATGACGAACACTGAAGCTTTCTTT
CASSKGMTNTEAFF
>TRBJ2-1|TRBD1|NA|TRBV6-5
TGTGCCAGCAGTTCCGGGACAGTAAGAGGGCAGTTCTTC
CASSSGTVRGQFF
>TRBJ1-2|NA|NA|TRBV12-3/TRBV12-4
TGTGCCAGCAGTTTAGGGACAGACTATGGCTACACCTTC
CASSLGTDYGYTF